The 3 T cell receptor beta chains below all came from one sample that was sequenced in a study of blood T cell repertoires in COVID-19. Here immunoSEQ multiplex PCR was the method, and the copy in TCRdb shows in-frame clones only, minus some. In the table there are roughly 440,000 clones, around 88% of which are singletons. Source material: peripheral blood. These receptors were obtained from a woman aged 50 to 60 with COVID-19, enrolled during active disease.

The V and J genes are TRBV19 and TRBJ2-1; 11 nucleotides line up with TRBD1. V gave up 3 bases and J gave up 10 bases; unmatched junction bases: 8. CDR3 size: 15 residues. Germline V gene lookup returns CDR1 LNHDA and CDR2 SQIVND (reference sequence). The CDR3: CASSIEDRGQREQFF. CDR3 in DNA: TGTGCCAGTAGTATCGAGGACAGGGGGCAACGAGAGCAGTTCTTC.

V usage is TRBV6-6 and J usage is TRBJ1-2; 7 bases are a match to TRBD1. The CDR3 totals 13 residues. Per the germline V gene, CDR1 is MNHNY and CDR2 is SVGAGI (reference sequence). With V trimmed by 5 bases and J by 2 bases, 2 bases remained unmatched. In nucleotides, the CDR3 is TGTGCCAGCAGTACAGGGGTCAACTATGGCTACACCTTC. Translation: CASSTGVNYGYTF.

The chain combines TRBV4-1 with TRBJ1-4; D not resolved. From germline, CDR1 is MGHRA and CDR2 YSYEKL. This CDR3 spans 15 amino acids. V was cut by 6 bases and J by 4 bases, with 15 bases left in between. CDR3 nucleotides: TGCGCCAGCAGACTTATCATACAGAGTAATGAAAAACTGTTTTTT. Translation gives CASRLIIQSNEKLFF.